Listed below are T cell receptor beta chains from one sample, sequenced in a study of control samples from healthy donors and cancer patients. Assay: immunoSEQ multiplex PCR; the TCRdb copy retains only in-frame clones and omits some. The sample lists around 23,000 clones; about 85% were seen once. The sample consisted of PBMCs. The source is a man aged 60-69 years with head and neck cancer. The conserved cysteine and the conserved F or W are not part of the CDR3 here.

>TRBV30
AWSWGGEQY
>TRBV10-3
AISAREVSTDTQY
>TRBV15
ATSRDVHEKLF
>TRBV2
ASSELAGEANEQF
>TRBV3-1/TRBV3-2
ASSRSYSRTPDYYEQY
>TRBV27
ASSPGTSVARNTEAF
>TRBV19
ASSFWAFNQPQH
>TRBV11-2
ASSLGRVGYT
>TRBV7-9
ASSAQQGSGNTIY
>TRBV19
ASSLAGATGELF
>TRBV7-3
ASSSSGWDEQF
>TRBV6-1
ASSEWKNTEAF
>TRBV19
ASSRGQGGNTIY